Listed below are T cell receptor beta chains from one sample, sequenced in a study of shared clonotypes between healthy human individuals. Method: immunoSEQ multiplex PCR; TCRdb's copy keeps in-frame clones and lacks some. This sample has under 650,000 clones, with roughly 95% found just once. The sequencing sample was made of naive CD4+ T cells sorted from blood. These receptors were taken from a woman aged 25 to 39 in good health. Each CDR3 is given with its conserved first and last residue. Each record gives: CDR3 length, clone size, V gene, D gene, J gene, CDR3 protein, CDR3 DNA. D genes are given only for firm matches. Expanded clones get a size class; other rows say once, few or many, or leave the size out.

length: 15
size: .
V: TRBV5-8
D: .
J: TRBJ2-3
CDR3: CASSPDRTPRDTQYF
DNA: TGTGCCAGCAGTCCCGACAGGACGCCACGAGATACGCAGTATTTT

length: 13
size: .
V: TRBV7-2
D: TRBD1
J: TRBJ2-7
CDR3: CASSRDSPYEQYF
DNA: TGTGCCAGCAGCCGGGACAGTCCATACGAGCAGTACTTC

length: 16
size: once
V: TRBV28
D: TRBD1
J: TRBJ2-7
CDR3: CATSGTGALTSYEQYF
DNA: TGTGCCACCTCCGGGACAGGGGCCCTCACCTCCTACGAGCAGTACTTC

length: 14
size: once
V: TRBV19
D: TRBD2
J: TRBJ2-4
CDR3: CASSMGGSGDIQYF
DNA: TGTGCCAGTAGTATGGGCGGGAGTGGTGACATTCAGTACTTC

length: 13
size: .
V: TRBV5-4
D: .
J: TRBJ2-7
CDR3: CATRQWGVYEQYF
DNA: TGTGCCACCAGACAGTGGGGTGTCTACGAGCAGTACTTC

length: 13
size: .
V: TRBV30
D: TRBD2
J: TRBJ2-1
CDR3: CAGGLAGGLEQFF
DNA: TGTGCCGGTGGACTAGCGGGAGGACTTGAGCAGTTCTTC

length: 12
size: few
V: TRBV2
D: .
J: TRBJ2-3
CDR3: CASSEAPYTQYF
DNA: TGTGCCAGCAGTGAAGCGCCCTATACGCAGTATTTT

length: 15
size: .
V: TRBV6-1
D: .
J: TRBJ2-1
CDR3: CASTERWSSYNEQFF
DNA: TGTGCCAGCACGGAGCGCTGGAGCTCCTACAATGAGCAGTTCTTC

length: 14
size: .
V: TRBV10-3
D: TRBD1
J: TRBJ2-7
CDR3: CAINAGTGAYEQYF
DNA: TGTGCCATCAACGCCGGGACAGGGGCGTACGAGCAGTACTTC

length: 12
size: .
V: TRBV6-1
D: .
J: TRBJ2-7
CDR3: CASGRFPYEQYF
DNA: TGTGCCAGTGGCAGGTTCCCCTACGAGCAGTACTTC

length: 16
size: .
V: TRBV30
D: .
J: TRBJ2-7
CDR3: CAWSFSGLRAGYEQYF
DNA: TGTGCCTGGAGTTTCTCGGGACTCAGGGCAGGCTACGAGCAGTACTTC

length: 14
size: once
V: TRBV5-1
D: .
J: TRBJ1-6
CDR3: CASSAGVAVSPLHF
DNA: TGCGCCAGCAGCGCGGGGGTAGCGGTTTCACCCCTCCACTTT

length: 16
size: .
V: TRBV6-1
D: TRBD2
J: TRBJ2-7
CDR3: CASSEWPGLASYEQYF
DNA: TGTGCCAGCAGTGAATGGCCGGGACTAGCCTCCTACGAGCAGTACTTC

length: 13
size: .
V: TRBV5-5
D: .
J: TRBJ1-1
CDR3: CASSLGGNTEAFF
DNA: TGTGCCAGCAGCTTGGGTGGGAACACTGAAGCTTTCTTT

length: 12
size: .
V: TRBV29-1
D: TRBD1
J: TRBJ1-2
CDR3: CSIRDRGDGYTF
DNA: TGCAGCATACGGGACAGGGGGGATGGCTACACCTTC

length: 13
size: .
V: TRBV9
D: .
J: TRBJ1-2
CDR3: CASTRISPDGYTF
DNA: TGTGCCAGCACCCGGATTAGCCCGGACGGCTACACCTTC